This TCR beta chain appears in the sequencing data of a study of immune evolution from preneoplasia to lung adenocarcinoma. Measured with immunoSEQ multiplex PCR; TCRdb has only the in-frame clones, and not every one. The table records roughly 3,200 clones, 48% of them present only once. The V segment lost 6 bases and the J segment 5 bases; nucleotides outside the gene matches: 12. The CDR3 is made up of 16 amino acids. Germline values: CDR1 MGHRA, CDR2 YSYEKL. Sequencing was performed on FFPE normal lung tissue adjacent to the tumor. The source is a person in their fifties with lung adenocarcinoma. The chain carries TRBV4-1 and TRBJ2-2, with 7 positions matching TRBD2. The CDR3 bases are TGCGCCAGCAGTTACGCACTGGGGGGGGGAACCGGGGAGCTGTTTTTT. Protein sequence: CASSYALGGGTGELFF.